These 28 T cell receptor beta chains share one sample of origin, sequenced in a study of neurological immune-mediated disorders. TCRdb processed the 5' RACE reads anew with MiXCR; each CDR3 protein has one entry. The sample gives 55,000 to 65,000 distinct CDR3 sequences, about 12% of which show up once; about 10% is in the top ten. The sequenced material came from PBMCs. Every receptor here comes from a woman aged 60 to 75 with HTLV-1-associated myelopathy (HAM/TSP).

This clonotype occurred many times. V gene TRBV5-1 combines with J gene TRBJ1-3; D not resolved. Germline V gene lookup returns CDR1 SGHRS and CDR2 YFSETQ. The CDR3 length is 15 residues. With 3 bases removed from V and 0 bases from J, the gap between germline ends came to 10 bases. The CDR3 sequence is CASSSDRSSGNTIYF. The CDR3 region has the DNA TGCGCCAGCAGCTCGGATAGAAGCTCTGGAAACACCATATATTTT. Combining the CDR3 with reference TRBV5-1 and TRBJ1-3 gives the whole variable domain KAGVTQTPRYLIKTRGQQVTLSCSPISGHRSVSWYQQTPGQGLQFLFEYFSETQRNKGNFPGRFSGRQFSNSRSEMNVSTLELGDSALYLCASSSDRSSGNTIYFGEGSWLTVV.

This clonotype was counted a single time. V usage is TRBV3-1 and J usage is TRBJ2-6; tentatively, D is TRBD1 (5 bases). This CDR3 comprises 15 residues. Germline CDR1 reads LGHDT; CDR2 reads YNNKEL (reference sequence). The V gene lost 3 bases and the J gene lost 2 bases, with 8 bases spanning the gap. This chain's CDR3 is CASSQQGTGANVLTF. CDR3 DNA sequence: TGTGCCAGCAGCCAGCAGGGTACTGGGGCCAACGTCCTGACTTTC.

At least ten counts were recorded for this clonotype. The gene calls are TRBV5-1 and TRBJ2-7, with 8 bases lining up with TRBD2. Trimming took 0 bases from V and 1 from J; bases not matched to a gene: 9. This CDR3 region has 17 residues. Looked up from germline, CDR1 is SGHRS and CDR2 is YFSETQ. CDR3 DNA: TGCGCCAGCAGCTTGGCCCGCGGACTAGCAAAGTCCTACGAGCAGTACTTC. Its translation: CASSLARGLAKSYEQYF.

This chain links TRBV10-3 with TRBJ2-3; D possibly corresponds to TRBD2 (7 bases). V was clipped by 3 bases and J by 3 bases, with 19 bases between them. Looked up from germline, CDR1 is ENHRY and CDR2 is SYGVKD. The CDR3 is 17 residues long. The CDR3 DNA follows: TGTGCCATCAGTGACATTCACAGGGCTAGCGGAACAGATACGCAGTATTTT. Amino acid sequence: CAISDIHRASGTDTQYF.

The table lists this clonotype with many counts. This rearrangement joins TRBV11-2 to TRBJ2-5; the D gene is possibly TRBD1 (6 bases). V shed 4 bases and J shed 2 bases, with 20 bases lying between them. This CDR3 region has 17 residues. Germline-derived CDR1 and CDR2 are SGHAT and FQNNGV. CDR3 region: CASSSGRTVLLQETQYF. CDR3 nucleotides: TGTGCCAGCAGCTCCGGGCGGACAGTTCTTTTACAAGAGACCCAGTACTTC.

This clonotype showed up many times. CDR3 loop: CASSRDYESNEQFF. Here the CDR3 DNA reads TGTGCCAGCAGCCGGGACTACGAAAGCAATGAGCAGTTCTTC. J is TRBJ2-1 and V is TRBV3-1; 7 bases line up with TRBD2. This CDR3 has 14 residues. With 4 bases clipped from V and 6 bases from J, the junction kept 6 bases outside the gene matches. CDR1 LGHDT and CDR2 YNNKEL come from the germline V gene (reference sequence).

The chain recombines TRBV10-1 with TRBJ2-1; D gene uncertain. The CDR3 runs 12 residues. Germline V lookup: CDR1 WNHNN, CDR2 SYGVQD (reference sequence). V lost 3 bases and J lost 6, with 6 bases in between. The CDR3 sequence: CASSESGNEQFF. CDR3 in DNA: TGCGCCAGCAGTGAATCGGGCAATGAGCAGTTCTTC.

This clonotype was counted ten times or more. Here the CDR3 DNA reads TGTGCCAGCAGCTCTAAAGGCGGCGGCGAGCAGTACTTC. It translates to CASSSKGGGEQYF. This chain uses TRBV7-9 with TRBJ2-7, with D unclear. V was trimmed by 4 bases and J by 6 bases, leaving 13 bases between them. The CDR3 has 13 residues. Germline CDR1 SEHNR, CDR2 FQNEAQ (reference sequence).

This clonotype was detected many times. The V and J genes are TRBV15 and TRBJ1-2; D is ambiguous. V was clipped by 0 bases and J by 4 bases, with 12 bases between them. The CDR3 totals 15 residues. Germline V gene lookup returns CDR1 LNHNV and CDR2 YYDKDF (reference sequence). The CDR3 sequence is CATSRDSQGSYGYTF. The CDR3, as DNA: TGTGCCACCAGCAGAGATTCCCAAGGGAGCTATGGCTACACCTTC.

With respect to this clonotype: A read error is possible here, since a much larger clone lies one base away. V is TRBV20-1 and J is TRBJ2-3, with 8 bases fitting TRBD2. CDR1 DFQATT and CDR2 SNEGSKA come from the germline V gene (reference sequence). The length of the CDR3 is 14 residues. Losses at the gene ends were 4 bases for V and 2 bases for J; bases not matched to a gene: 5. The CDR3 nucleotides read TGCAGTGCTATCCGGGGGGGGTCCACAGATACGCAGTATTTT. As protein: CSAIRGGSTDTQYF.

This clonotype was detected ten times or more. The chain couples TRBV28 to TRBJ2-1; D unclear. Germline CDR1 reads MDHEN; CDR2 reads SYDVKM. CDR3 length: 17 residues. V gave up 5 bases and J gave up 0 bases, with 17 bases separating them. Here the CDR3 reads CASSPWSSTSSYNEQFF. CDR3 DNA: TGTGCCAGCAGTCCCTGGTCGAGCACGAGCTCCTACAATGAGCAGTTCTTC.

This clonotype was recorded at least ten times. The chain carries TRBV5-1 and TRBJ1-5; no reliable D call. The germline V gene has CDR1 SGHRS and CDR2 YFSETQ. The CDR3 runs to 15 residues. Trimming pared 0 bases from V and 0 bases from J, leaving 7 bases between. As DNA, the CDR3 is TGCGCCAGCAGCTTGGAAGGGAATAGCAATCAGCCCCAGCATTTT. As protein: CASSLEGNSNQPQHF. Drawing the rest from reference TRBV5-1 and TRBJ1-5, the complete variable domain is KAGVTQTPRYLIKTRGQQVTLSCSPISGHRSVSWYQQTPGQGLQFLFEYFSETQRNKGNFPGRFSGRQFSNSRSEMNVSTLELGDSALYLCASSLEGNSNQPQHFGDGTRLSIL.

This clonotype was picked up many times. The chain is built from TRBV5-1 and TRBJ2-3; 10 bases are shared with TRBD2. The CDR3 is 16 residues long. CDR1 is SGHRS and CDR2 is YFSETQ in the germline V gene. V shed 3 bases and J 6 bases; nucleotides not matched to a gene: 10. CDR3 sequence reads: CASSSLAGEAGDTQYF. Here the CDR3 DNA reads TGCGCCAGCAGCTCTCTAGCGGGAGAAGCTGGGGATACGCAGTATTTT.

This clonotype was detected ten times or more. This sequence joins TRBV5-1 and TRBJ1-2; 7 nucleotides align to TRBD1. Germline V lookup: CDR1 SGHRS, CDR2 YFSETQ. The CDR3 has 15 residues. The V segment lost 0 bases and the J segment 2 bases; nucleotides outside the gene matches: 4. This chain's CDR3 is CASSLEGGANYGYTF. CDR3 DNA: TGCGCCAGCAGCTTGGAAGGGGGCGCGAACTATGGCTACACCTTC.

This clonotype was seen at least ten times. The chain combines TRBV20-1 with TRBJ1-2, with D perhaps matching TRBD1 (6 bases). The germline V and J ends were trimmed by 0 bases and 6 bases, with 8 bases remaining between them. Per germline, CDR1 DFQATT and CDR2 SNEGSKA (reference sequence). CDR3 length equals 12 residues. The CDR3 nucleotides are TGCAGTGCTAGAGAGGGGGCTGATGGCTACACCTTC. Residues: CSAREGADGYTF.

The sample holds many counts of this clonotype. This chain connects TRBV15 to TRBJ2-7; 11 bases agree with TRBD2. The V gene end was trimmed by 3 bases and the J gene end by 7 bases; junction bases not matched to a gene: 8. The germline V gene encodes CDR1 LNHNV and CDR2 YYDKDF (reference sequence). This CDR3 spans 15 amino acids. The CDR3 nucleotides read TGTGCCACCAGCAGTCAACTAGCGGGAGTTTCGGAGCAGTACTTC. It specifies CATSSQLAGVSEQYF.

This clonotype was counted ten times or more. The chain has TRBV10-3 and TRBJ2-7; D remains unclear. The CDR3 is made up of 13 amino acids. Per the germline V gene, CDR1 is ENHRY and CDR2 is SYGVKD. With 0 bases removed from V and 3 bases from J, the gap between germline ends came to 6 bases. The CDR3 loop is CAISESIVYEQYF. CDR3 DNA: TGTGCCATCAGTGAGTCGATAGTCTACGAGCAGTACTTC.

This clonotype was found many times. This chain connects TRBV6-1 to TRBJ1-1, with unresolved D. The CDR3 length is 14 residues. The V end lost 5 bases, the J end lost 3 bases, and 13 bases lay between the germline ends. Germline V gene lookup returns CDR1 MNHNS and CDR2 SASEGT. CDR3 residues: CASSPGGSYTEAFF. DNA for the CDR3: TGTGCCAGCAGTCCCGGAGGGTCGTACACTGAAGCTTTCTTT.

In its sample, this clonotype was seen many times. The chain's CDR3 is CSASRGRTGLTEAFF. DNA for the CDR3: TGCAGTGCTAGTAGGGGGAGGACAGGGCTCACTGAAGCTTTCTTT. This chain joins TRBV20-1 and TRBJ1-1, with 8 nucleotides matching TRBD1. CDR1 DFQATT and CDR2 SNEGSKA come from the germline V gene (reference sequence). The ends lost 3 bases at V and 4 bases at J; junction bases unmatched: 10. The CDR3 spans 15 residues.

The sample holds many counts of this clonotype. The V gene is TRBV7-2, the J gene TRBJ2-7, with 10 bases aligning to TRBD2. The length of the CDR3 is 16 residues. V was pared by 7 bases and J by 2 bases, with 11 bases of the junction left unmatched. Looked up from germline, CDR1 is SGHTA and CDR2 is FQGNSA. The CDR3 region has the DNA TGTGCCAGCACCCCCTTAGGGACTAGCGAGACCTACGAGCAGTACTTC. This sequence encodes CASTPLGTSETYEQYF.

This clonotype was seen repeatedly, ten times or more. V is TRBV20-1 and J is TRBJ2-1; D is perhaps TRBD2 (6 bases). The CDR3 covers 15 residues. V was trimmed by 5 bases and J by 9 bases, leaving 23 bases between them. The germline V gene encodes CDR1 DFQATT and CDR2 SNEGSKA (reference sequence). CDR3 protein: CSARPPSVYSGEQFF. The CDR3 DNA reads TGCAGTGCTCGACCCCCTAGCGTTTATAGTGGTGAGCAGTTCTTC.

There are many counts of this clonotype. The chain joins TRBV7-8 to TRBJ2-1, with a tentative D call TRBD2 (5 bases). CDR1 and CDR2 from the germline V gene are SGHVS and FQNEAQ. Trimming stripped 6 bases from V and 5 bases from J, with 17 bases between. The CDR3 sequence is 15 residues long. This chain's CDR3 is CASRLAGRMNNEQFF. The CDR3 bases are TGTGCCAGCAGGCTCGCGGGCCGGATGAACAATGAGCAGTTCTTC.

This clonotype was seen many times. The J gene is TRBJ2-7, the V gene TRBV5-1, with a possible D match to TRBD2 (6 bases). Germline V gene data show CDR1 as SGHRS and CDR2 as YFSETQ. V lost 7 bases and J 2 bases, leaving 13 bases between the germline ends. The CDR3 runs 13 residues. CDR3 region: CASGLDYPYEQYF. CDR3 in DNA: TGCGCCAGCGGGCTGGACTACCCCTACGAGCAGTACTTC.

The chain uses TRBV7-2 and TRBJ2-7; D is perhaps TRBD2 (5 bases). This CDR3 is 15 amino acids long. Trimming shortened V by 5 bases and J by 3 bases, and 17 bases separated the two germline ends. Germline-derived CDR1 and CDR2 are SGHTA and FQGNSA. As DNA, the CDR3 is TGTGCCAGCAGCCCCAGCCCCCTGGAGGTCTACGAGCAGTACTTC. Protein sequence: CASSPSPLEVYEQYF.

The CDR3 DNA follows: TGCGCCAGCAGTAAGGGACAGACTAATTACGAGCAGTACTTC. It yields the protein CASSKGQTNYEQYF. V and J are TRBV5-1 and TRBJ2-7, with 7 nucleotides matching TRBD1. The germline V gene has CDR1 SGHRS and CDR2 YFSETQ. J was trimmed by 4 bases and V by 5 bases; bases with no gene match: 9. The CDR3 is made up of 14 amino acids.

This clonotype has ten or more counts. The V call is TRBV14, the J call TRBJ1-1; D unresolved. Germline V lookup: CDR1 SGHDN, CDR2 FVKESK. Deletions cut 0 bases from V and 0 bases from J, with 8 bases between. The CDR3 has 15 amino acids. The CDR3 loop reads CASSQEPGVNTEAFF. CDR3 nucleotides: TGTGCCAGCAGCCAAGAACCGGGAGTGAACACTGAAGCTTTCTTT.

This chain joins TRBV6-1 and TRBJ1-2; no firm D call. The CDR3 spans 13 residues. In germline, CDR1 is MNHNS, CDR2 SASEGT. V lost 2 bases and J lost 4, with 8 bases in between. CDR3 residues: CASSEREGYGYTF. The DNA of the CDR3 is TGTGCCAGCAGTGAAAGAGAGGGCTATGGCTACACCTTC.

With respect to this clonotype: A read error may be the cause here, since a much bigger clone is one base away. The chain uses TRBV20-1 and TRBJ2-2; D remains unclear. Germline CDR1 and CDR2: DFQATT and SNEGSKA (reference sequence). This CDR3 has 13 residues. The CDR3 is CSASTQNTRELFF. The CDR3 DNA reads TGCAGTGCTAGTACACAGAACACCAGGGAGCTGTTTTTT.